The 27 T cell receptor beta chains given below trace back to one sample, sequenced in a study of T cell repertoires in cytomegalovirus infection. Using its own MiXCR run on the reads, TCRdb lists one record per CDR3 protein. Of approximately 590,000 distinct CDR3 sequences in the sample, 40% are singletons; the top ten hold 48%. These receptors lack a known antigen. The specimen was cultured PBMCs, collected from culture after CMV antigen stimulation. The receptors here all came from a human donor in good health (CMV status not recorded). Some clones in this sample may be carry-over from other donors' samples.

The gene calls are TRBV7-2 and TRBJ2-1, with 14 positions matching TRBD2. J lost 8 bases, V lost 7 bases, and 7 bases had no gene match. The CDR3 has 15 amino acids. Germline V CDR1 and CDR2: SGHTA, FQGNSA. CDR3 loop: CASILTSGGGYEQFF. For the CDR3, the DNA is TGTGCCAGCATTCTGACTAGCGGGGGGGGTTATGAGCAGTTCTTC.

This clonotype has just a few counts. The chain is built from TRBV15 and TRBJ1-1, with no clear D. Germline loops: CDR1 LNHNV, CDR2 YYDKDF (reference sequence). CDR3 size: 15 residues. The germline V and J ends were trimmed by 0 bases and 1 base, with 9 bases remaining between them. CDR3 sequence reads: CATSRDLQRNTEAFF. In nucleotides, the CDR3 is TGTGCCACCAGCAGAGACCTCCAACGGAACACTGAAGCTTTCTTT.

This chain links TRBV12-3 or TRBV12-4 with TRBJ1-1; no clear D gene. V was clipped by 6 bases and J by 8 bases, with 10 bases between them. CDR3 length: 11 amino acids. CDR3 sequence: CASSLPSEAFF. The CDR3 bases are TGTGCCAGCAGCCTGCCTTCGGAAGCTTTCTTT.

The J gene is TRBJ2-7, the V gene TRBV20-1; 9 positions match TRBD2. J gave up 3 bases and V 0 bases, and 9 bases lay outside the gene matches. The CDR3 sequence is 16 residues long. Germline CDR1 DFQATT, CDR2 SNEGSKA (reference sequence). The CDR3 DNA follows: TGCAGTGCTAGAGATCTCGTTGCGGGAGGGAACTACGAGCAGTACTTC. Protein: CSARDLVAGGNYEQYF.

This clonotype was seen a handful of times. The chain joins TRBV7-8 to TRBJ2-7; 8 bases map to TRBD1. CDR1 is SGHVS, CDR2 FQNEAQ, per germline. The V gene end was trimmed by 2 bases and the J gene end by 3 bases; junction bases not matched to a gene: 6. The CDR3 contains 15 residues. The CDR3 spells CASSLRGQGVYEQYF. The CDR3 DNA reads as TGTGCCAGCAGCTTAAGAGGACAGGGTGTCTACGAGCAGTACTTC.

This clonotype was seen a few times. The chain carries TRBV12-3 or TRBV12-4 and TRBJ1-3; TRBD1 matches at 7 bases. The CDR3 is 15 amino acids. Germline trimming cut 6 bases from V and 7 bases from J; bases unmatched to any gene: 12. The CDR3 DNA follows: TGTGCCAGCAGACAGGGGACCCTAGGAAGGAACACCATATATTTT. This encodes CASRQGTLGRNTIYF.

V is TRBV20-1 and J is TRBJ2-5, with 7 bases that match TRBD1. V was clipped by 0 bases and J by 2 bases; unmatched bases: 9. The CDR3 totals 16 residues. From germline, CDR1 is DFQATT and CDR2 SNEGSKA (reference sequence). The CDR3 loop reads CSARDMDRNLQETQYF. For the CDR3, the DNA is TGCAGTGCTAGAGACATGGACAGGAACCTTCAAGAGACCCAGTACTTC.

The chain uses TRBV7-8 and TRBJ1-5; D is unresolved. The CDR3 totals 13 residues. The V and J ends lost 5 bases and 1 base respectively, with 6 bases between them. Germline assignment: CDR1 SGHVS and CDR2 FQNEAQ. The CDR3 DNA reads TGTGCCAGCAGCGTGGGGAGCAATCAGCCCCAGCATTTT. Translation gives CASSVGSNQPQHF. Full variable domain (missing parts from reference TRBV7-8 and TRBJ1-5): GAGVSQSPRYKVAKRGQDVALRCDPISGHVSLFWYQQALGQGPEFLTYFQNEAQLDKSGLPSDRFFAERPEGSVSTLKIQRTQQEDSAVYLCASSVGSNQPQHFGDGTRLSIL.

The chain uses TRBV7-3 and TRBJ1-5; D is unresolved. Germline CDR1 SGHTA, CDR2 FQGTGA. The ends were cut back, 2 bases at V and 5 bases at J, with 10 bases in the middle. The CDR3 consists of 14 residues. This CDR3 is CASSLEGGYQPQHF. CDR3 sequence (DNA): TGTGCCAGCAGCTTAGAAGGCGGTTATCAGCCCCAGCATTTT.

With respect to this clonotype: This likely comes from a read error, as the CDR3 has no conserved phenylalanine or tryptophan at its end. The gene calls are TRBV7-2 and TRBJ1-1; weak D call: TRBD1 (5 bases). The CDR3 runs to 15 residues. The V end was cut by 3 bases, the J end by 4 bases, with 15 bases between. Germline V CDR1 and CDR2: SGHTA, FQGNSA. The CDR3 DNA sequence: TGTGCCAGCAGCTTCGGCCCAGGGATGAGCACTGAAGCTTTCTCT. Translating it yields CASSFGPGMSTEAFS.

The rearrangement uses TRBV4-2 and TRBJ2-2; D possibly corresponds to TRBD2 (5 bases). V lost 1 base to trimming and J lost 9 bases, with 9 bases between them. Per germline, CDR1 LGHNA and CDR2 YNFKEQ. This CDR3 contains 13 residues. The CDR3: CASSQVSGRELFF. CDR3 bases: TGTGCCAGCAGCCAAGTATCGGGAAGGGAGCTGTTTTTT.

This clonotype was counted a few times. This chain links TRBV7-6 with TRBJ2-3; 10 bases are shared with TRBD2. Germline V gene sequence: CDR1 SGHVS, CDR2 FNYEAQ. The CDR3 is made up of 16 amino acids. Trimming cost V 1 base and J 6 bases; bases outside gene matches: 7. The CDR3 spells CASSLDRLAGVDTQYF. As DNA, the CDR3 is TGTGCCAGCAGCTTAGACAGGCTAGCGGGAGTCGATACGCAGTATTTT.

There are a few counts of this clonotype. CDR3 DNA sequence: TGTGCCAGCAGCGGCCCAGGACTAGACCCGGCGGGGACCCAGTACTTC. It translates to CASSGPGLDPAGTQYF. This rearrangement joins TRBV12-3 or TRBV12-4 to TRBJ2-5; 7 bases match TRBD2. The CDR3 contains 16 residues. V was pared by 6 bases and J by 7 bases, with 17 bases of the junction left unmatched.

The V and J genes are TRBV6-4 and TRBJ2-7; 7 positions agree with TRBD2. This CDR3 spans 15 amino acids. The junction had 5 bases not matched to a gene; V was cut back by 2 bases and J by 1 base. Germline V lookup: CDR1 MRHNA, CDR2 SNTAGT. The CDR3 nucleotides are TGTGCCAGCAGTGACGGGGGGGGGAGGTCCTACGAGCAGTACTTC. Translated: CASSDGGGRSYEQYF.

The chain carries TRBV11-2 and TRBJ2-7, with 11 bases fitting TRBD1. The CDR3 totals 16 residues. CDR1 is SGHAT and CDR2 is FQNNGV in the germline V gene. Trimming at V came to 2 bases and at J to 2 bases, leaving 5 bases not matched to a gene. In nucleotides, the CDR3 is TGTGCCAGCAGCTTACCGGGGACAGGGGGAGCCTACGAGCAGTACTTC. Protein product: CASSLPGTGGAYEQYF.

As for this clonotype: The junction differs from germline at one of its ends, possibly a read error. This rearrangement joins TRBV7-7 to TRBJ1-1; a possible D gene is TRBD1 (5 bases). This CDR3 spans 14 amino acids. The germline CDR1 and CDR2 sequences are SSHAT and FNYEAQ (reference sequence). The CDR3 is CASILDQQAPKAFF. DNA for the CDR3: TGTGCCAGCATCTTAGATCAACAGGCCCCGAAAGCTTTCTTT.

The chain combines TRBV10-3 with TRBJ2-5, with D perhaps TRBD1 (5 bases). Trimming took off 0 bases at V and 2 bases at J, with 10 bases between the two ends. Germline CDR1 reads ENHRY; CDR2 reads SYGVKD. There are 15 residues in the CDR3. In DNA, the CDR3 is TGTGCCATCAGTGAGTCCCGTGGGGCACAAGAGACCCAGTACTTC. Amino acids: CAISESRGAQETQYF.

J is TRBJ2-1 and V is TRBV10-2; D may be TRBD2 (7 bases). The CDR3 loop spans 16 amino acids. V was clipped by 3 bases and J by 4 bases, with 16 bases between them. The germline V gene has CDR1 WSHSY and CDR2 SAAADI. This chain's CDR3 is CASSDLRGGLYNEQFF. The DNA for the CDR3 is TGCGCCAGCAGTGATTTGAGGGGGGGCCTTTACAATGAGCAGTTCTTC.

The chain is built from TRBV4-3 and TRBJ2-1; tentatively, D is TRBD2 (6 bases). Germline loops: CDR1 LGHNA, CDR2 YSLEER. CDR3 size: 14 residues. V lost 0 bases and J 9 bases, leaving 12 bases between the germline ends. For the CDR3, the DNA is TGCGCCAGCAGCCAAGATGCCTTCGGGGGTGAGCAGTTCTTC. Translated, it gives CASSQDAFGGEQFF.

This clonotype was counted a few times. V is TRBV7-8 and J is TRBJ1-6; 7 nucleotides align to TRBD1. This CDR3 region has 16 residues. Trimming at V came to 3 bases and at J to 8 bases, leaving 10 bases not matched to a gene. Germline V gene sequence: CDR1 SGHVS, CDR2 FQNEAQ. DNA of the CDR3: TGTGCCAGCAGCTTCCAACGGGACAGCCGGTATTCACCCCTCCACTTT. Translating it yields CASSFQRDSRYSPLHF.

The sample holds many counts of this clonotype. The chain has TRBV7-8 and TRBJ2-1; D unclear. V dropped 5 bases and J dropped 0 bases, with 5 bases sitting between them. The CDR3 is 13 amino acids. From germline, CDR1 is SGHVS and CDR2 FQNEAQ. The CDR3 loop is CASSESSYNEQFF. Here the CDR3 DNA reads TGTGCCAGCAGCGAGAGCTCCTACAATGAGCAGTTCTTC.

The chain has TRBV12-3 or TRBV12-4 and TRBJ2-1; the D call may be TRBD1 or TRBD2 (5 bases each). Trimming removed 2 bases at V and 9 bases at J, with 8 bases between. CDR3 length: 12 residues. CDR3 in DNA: TGTGCCAGCAGTTTATCGGGGCGTGAGCAGTTCTTC. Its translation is CASSLSGREQFF.

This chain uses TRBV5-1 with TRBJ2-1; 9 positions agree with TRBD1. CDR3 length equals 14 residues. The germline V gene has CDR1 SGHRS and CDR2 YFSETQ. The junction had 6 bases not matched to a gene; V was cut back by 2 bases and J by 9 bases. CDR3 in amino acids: CASSFGQGWSEQFF. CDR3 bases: TGCGCCAGCAGCTTCGGACAGGGGTGGAGTGAGCAGTTCTTC.

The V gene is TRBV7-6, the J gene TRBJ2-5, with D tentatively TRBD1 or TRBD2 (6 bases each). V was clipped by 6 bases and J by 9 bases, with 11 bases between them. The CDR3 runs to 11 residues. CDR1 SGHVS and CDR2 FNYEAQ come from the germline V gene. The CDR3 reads CASRKGEAQYF. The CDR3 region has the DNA TGTGCCAGCAGGAAGGGGGAGGCCCAGTACTTC. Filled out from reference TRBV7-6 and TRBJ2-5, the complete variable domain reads GAGVSQSPRYKVTKRGQDVALRCDPISGHVSLYWYRQALGQGPEFLTYFNYEAQQDKSGLPNDRFSAERPEGSISTLTIQRTEQRDSAMYRCASRKGEAQYFGPGTRLLVL.

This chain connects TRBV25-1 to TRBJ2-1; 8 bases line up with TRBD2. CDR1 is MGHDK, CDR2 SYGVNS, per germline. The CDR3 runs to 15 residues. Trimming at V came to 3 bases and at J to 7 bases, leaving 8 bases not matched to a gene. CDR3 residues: CASSERGASGNEQFF. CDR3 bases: TGTGCCAGCAGTGAGAGGGGGGCTAGCGGGAATGAGCAGTTCTTC.

CDR3 protein: CATSRHARGGGNQPQHF. As DNA, the CDR3 is TGTGCCACCAGCAGACACGCCAGGGGGGGTGGGAATCAGCCCCAGCATTTT. The rearrangement joins TRBV15 to TRBJ1-5; 7 bases are a match to TRBD1. This CDR3 comprises 17 residues. J lost 4 bases, V lost 2 bases, and 11 bases had no gene match. Per germline, CDR1 LNHNV and CDR2 YYDKDF (reference sequence).

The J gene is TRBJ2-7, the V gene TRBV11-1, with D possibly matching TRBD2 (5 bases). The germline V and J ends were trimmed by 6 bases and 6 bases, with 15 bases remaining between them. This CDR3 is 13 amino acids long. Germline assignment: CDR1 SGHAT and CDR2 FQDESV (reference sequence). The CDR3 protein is CASSQTPRGEQYF. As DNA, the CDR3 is TGTGCCAGCAGTCAAACCCCCCGGGGCGAGCAGTACTTC. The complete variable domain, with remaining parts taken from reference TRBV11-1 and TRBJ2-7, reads EAEVAQSPRYKITEKSQAVAFWCDPISGHATLYWYRQILGQGPELLVQFQDESVVDDSQLPKDRFSAERLKGVDSTLKIQPAELGDSAMYLCASSQTPRGEQYFGPGTRLTVT.